This is a list of T cell receptor beta chains from one sample in a study of cytomegalovirus exposure and HLA in healthy donors. Clones were sequenced by immunoSEQ multiplex PCR, and TCRdb holds only the in-frame ones, with some missing. Seen here are 100,000 to 150,000 clones, around 69% observed once, and the top ten hold around 2.6%. Sequenced input: PBMCs. The receptor source for this set is a human donor in good health. Each CDR3 is given with its conserved first and last residue. Each record gives: J gene, D gene, V gene, clone size, CDR3 protein, CDR3 DNA. A D gene is named only where the DNA matches it firmly. Expanded clones are given a class, and other clones once, few, many or no size at all.

TRBJ1-6 | TRBD1 | TRBV30 | . | CAWGGTGGPYNSPLHF | TGTGCCTGGGGCGGGACAGGGGGCCCCTATAATTCACCCCTCCACTTT
TRBJ2-7 | TRBD2 | TRBV4-2 | few | CASSQELAGGPGGQYF | TGTGCCAGCAGCCAAGAGCTCGCGGGAGGGCCAGGTGGGCAGTACTTC
TRBJ2-3 | TRBD2 | TRBV28 | . | CASRPQREGRSTDTQYF | TGTGCCAGCAGACCACAGCGGGAGGGCCGGAGCACAGATACGCAGTATTTT
TRBJ2-4 | TRBD1 | TRBV4-3 | . | CASSQDPPTGLAKNIQYF | TGCGCCAGCAGCCAAGACCCCCCGACAGGGCTTGCCAAAAACATTCAGTACTTC
TRBJ2-3 | TRBD1 | TRBV29-1 | . | CSVDPDRLSTDTQYF | TGCAGCGTTGATCCGGACAGGCTTAGCACAGATACGCAGTATTTT
TRBJ1-1 | . | TRBV7-2 | . | CASSQTGGMMNTEAFF | TGTGCCAGCAGCCAGACAGGAGGAATGATGAACACTGAAGCTTTCTTT
TRBJ2-1 | TRBD2 | TRBV7-3 | . | CASSLVPLAGAYNEQFF | TGTGCCAGCAGCTTAGTCCCACTAGCGGGGGCCTACAATGAGCAGTTCTTC
TRBJ2-5 | . | TRBV11-3 | . | CASSLGAGLPQETQYF | TGTGCCAGCAGCTTAGGGGCAGGGCTGCCCCAAGAGACCCAGTACTTC
TRBJ2-7 | TRBD1 | TRBV6-1 | . | CASSEARDSYEQYF | TGTGCCAGCAGTGAAGCACGGGACAGCTACGAGCAGTACTTC
TRBJ2-1 | TRBD1 | TRBV5-4 | . | CASSYRGQTNEQFF | TGTGCCAGCAGCTATAGGGGACAGACCAATGAGCAGTTCTTC
TRBJ2-1 | TRBD2 | TRBV5-1 | . | CASSLAGGREQFF | TGCGCCAGCAGCTTGGCGGGGGGGCGCGAGCAGTTCTTC
TRBJ2-2 | TRBD1 | TRBV2 | once | CASSEFTGAGELFF | TGTGCCAGCAGTGAGTTTACAGGGGCCGGGGAGCTGTTTTTT
TRBJ2-1 | . | TRBV7-9 | . | CSSNTGYNEQFF | TGTTCCAGCAATACGGGGTACAATGAGCAGTTCTTC
TRBJ2-3 | TRBD2 | TRBV4-3 | . | CASSQELAGGTDTQYF | TGCGCCAGCAGCCAAGAACTAGCGGGGGGCACAGATACGCAGTATTTT
TRBJ2-2 | TRBD2 | TRBV5-3 | . | CARSLGPRGRVNTGELFF | TGTGCCAGAAGCTTGGGCCCCCGTGGGAGGGTTAACACCGGGGAGCTGTTTTTT
TRBJ2-3 | TRBD2 | TRBV7-2 | . | CASSLTSGGPGTDTQYF | TGTGCCAGCAGCTTAACCAGCGGGGGACCCGGCACAGATACGCAGTATTTT
TRBJ1-2 | . | TRBV7-9 | few | CSSTLDAGIYGYTF | TGTTCCAGCACGCTCGACGCGGGAATCTATGGCTACACCTTC
TRBJ2-3 | TRBD2 | TRBV18 | few | CASSPVAGVEEADTQYF | TGTGCCAGCTCACCGGTAGCGGGAGTTGAGGAGGCAGATACGCAGTATTTT
TRBJ1-4 | . | TRBV9 | . | CASSVAVGTNEKLFF | TGTGCCAGCAGCGTAGCGGTCGGAACTAATGAAAAACTGTTTTTT
TRBJ1-3 | TRBD1 | TRBV18 | . | CASSSETGNTIYF | TGTGCCAGCTCATCGGAGACAGGGAACACCATATATTTT
TRBJ2-3 | TRBD1 | TRBV7-2 | . | CASSLVRGPGTDTQYF | TGTGCCAGCAGCTTGGTCAGGGGGCCGGGCACAGATACGCAGTATTTT